One sample yielded the 17 T cell receptor beta chains listed below, sequenced in a study of T cell changes during pregnancy in multiple sclerosis. Profiled with immunoSEQ multiplex PCR; TCRdb holds only in-frame clones, not every one. The table has about 40,000 clones, more than 90% seen once. Here the sequenced sample was CD8+ T cells from peripheral blood mononuclear cells, taken in the first trimester of pregnancy. The source is a female donor with multiple sclerosis, enrolled in a pregnancy study.

The chain uses TRBV19 and TRBJ2-1; D is possibly TRBD2 (6 bases). Per the germline V gene, CDR1 is LNHDA and CDR2 is SQIVND (reference sequence). This CDR3 is 16 amino acids long. Trimming left V 4 bases short and J 0 bases short, with 13 bases between. CDR3 loop: CASSKGGISSYNEQFF. The CDR3, as DNA: TGTGCCAGTAGTAAAGGCGGGATCAGCTCCTACAATGAGCAGTTCTTC.

This clone turned up a few times. V is TRBV19 and J is TRBJ2-7, with D tentatively TRBD1 (5 bases). Germline V CDR1 and CDR2: LNHDA, SQIVND (reference sequence). This CDR3 spans 14 amino acids. Trimming took off 1 base at V and 3 bases at J, with 10 bases between the two ends. CDR3: CASSIGQIHYEQYF. The CDR3 DNA sequence: TGTGCCAGTAGTATAGGACAGATCCACTACGAGCAGTACTTC.

The chain couples TRBV10-2 to TRBJ2-3, with no clear D. Trimming stripped 10 bases from V and 4 bases from J, with 15 bases between. This CDR3 region has 13 residues. Germline assignment: CDR1 WSHSY and CDR2 SAAADI. CDR3 nucleotides: TGCGCCACCCTCCCCGATGTAGCAGATACGCAGTATTTT. This sequence encodes CATLPDVADTQYF.

CDR3 DNA: TGTGCCAGCAGCTTTCAGACGAGCAGTACGAGGTCCGAGCAGTACTTC. Translating gives CASSFQTSSTRSEQYF. The V gene is TRBV9, the J gene TRBJ2-7; D remains unclear. Germline CDR1 SGDLS, CDR2 YYNGEE. The CDR3 is made up of 16 amino acids. Trimming took off 4 bases at V and 6 bases at J, with 23 bases between the two ends. Full variable domain (remainder filled in from reference TRBV9 and TRBJ2-7): DSGVTQTPKHLITATGQRVTLRCSPRSGDLSVYWYQQSLDQGLQFLIQYYNGEERAKGNILERFSAQQFPDLHSELNLSSLELGDSALYFCASSFQTSSTRSEQYFGPGTRLTVT.

The rearrangement uses TRBV5-1 and TRBJ2-2, with 12 bases lining up with TRBD1. The CDR3 length is 18 residues. The junction had 8 bases not matched to a gene; V was cut back by 4 bases and J by 1 base. Germline CDR1 and CDR2: SGHRS and YFSETQ. CDR3 DNA sequence: TGCGCCAGCAGCCAGCCGGGACAGGGGGCGCAGAACACCGGGGAGCTGTTTTTT. It encodes CASSQPGQGAQNTGELFF.

This chain uses TRBV13 with TRBJ2-3, with 9 bases fitting TRBD2. The J segment lost 5 bases and the V segment lost 5 bases, leaving 11 bases of the junction unmatched. Per the germline V gene, CDR1 is PRHDT and CDR2 is FYEKMQ (reference sequence). The CDR3 loop spans 16 amino acids. Here the CDR3 reads CASSRNSGGPGDTQYF. CDR3 coding DNA: TGTGCCAGCAGCCGAAACAGCGGGGGGCCGGGAGATACGCAGTATTTT.

This clone was picked up one time. V gene TRBV27 combines with J gene TRBJ2-1; 8 nucleotides match TRBD1. The V segment lost 10 bases and the J segment 5 bases; nucleotides outside the gene matches: 4. Per germline, CDR1 MNHEY and CDR2 SMNVEV (reference sequence). This CDR3 region has 12 residues. The CDR3 loop reads CATPDRDNEQFF. In DNA, the CDR3 is TGTGCCACCCCGGACAGGGACAATGAGCAGTTCTTC.

The chain combines TRBV19 with TRBJ2-1; 8 bases map to TRBD1. There are 13 residues in the CDR3. Trimming at V came to 6 bases and at J to 10 bases, leaving 8 bases not matched to a gene. CDR1 is LNHDA, CDR2 SQIVND, per germline (reference sequence). DNA of the CDR3: TGTGCCAGTAGCATGACAGGGGTTCGCGAGCAGTTCTTC. This encodes CASSMTGVREQFF.

Comment on this clone: A read error may account for a junction end that differs from germline. The chain couples TRBV7-7 to TRBJ2-1; TRBD1 aligns across 8 bases. The CDR3 has 15 amino acids. Per germline, CDR1 SSHAT and CDR2 FNYEAQ (reference sequence). The CDR3 loop reads CASSSGSNRGSEQFF. The CDR3 bases are TGTGCTAGCAGCTCGGGGTCGAACAGGGGGAGTGAGCAGTTCTTC.

This chain links TRBV5-6 with TRBJ2-7, with D uncertain. The length of the CDR3 is 12 residues. The germline V gene has CDR1 SGHDT and CDR2 YYEEEE. V dropped 0 bases and J dropped 5 bases, with 6 bases sitting between them. CDR3 nucleotides: TGTGCCAGCAGCTTGGACAGAAACGAGCAGTACTTC. As protein: CASSLDRNEQYF.

CDR3 sequence reads: CASSVGGLEYTEAFF. The CDR3, as DNA: TGTGCCAGCAGCGTTGGGGGACTGGAGTACACTGAAGCTTTCTTT. The V and J genes are TRBV7-2 and TRBJ1-1, with TRBD1 as a possible D gene (5 bases). Per germline, CDR1 SGHTA and CDR2 FQGNSA. The CDR3 contains 15 residues. V lost 5 bases to trimming and J lost 3 bases, with 16 bases between them.

The chain joins TRBV29-1 to TRBJ1-1; 7 nucleotides line up with TRBD1. The V and J ends lost 6 bases and 0 bases, in that order; junction bases with no gene match: 7. CDR3 length equals 14 residues. Germline V gives CDR1 SQVTM, CDR2 ANQGSEA. The CDR3 coding sequence is TGCAGCGTAGCGACAGGGCCTATGAACACTGAAGCTTTCTTT. It is translated as CSVATGPMNTEAFF.

This rearrangement joins TRBV5-6 to TRBJ1-5; D perhaps matches TRBD1 (5 bases). CDR1 and CDR2 from the germline V gene are SGHDT and YYEEEE. Trimming took 0 bases from V and 5 from J, leaving 18 bases between them. CDR3 length: 17 residues. CDR3: CASSLGGVMGLDQPQHF. In DNA, the CDR3 is TGTGCCAGCAGCTTGGGGGGGGTTATGGGGCTGGATCAGCCCCAGCATTTT.

The rearrangement links TRBV9 to TRBJ2-1, with 7 bases aligning to TRBD2. The J segment lost 7 bases and the V segment lost 3 bases, leaving 10 bases of the junction unmatched. The germline V gene encodes CDR1 SGDLS and CDR2 YYNGEE. This CDR3 has 15 amino acids. The CDR3: CASSAGTTGGNEQFF. CDR3 DNA: TGTGCCAGCAGCGCCGGGACTACTGGAGGAAATGAGCAGTTCTTC. Combining the CDR3 with reference TRBV9 and TRBJ2-1 gives the whole variable domain DSGVTQTPKHLITATGQRVTLRCSPRSGDLSVYWYQQSLDQGLQFLIQYYNGEERAKGNILERFSAQQFPDLHSELNLSSLELGDSALYFCASSAGTTGGNEQFFGPGTRLTVL.

This chain joins TRBV19 and TRBJ2-7, with TRBD1 matching over 7 bases. CDR1 LNHDA and CDR2 SQIVND come from the germline V gene (reference sequence). Trimming cost V 4 bases and J 1 base; bases outside gene matches: 4. The CDR3 is 14 amino acids. The DNA for the CDR3 is TGTGCCAGTAGTAGGACAGGCGAATCCTACGAGCAGTACTTC. It encodes CASSRTGESYEQYF.

The J gene is TRBJ2-1, the V gene TRBV30, with 16 nucleotides matching TRBD2. Germline values: CDR1 GTSNPN, CDR2 SVGIG (reference sequence). With 8 bases clipped from V and 10 bases from J, the junction kept 8 bases outside the gene matches. CDR3 length equals 14 residues. CDR3 protein: CAISGTSGGEEQFF. The CDR3 DNA is TGTGCCATCTCCGGGACTAGCGGGGGGGAAGAGCAGTTCTTC. Based on the CDR3 plus reference TRBV30 and TRBJ2-1, the full variable domain is SQTIHQWPATLVQPVGSPLSLECTVEGTSNPNLYWYRQAAGRGLQLLFYSVGIGQISSEVPQNLSASRPQDRQFILSSKKLLLSDSGFYLCAISGTSGGEEQFFGPGTRLTVL.

This clone occurred once. The genes are TRBV15 and TRBJ1-5; a weak D match, TRBD1 (6 bases). Germline V CDR1 and CDR2: LNHNV, YYDKDF (reference sequence). The V and J ends lost 8 bases and 4 bases respectively, with 12 bases between them. The CDR3 loop spans 13 amino acids. The CDR3, as DNA: TGTGCCACCCAGGGGCCGGGTAATCAGCCCCAGCATTTT. It yields the protein CATQGPGNQPQHF.